This paragraph covers one T cell receptor beta chain sequence. This entry comes from a study of blood T cell repertoires in COVID-19. Whole-study context: Collection of acute and convalescent COVID-19 samples took place in the United States, Italy and Spain.

As processed by the authors: Amplification from reference gene primers served as the basis for estimated nucleated cell counts. TCRdb's table, derived via immunoSEQ multiplex PCR, lists solely in-frame clones and lacks some. V and J calls and clone size are those listed in that table; D and trimming were worked out from the DNA. The sample shows some 180,000 clones, more than 75% of them seen only once. Germline V gives CDR1 KGHSY, CDR2 FQNENV. Trimming pared 0 bases from V and 8 bases from J, leaving 14 bases between. The CDR3 is made up of 15 amino acids. The receptor's source is a woman aged 80 or older with COVID-19, enrolled during active disease. V gene TRBV16 combines with J gene TRBJ1-5; tentative D call: TRBD1 (6 bases). Sample: peripheral blood. This CDR3 is CASSQSGPGAEPQHF. In DNA, the CDR3 is TGTGCCAGCAGCCAATCGGGTCCAGGGGCTGAGCCCCAGCATTTT.